One sample yielded the 25 T cell receptor beta chains listed below, sequenced in a study of Ad26.COV2.S vaccination and SARS-CoV-2 variants. Treatment of the sample: roughly 20 received Ad26.COV2.S at low or high dose, single or two shots; 5 received placebo; per-sample allocation not given. The investigators took samples on day 63 after the first vaccine or placebo injection. Produced via immunoSEQ multiplex PCR; TCRdb's table is partial and in-frame only. The repertoire holds about 440,000 clones, with about 90% as singletons. The input for sequencing was peripheral blood, taken in a trial of Ad26.COV2.S vaccine versus placebo. The receptors stem from a person between 18 and 59 years old who received the Ad26.COV2.S COVID-19 vaccine or a placebo.

This chain joins TRBV25-1 and TRBJ2-7; 11 bases align to TRBD2. Germline lookup yields CDR1 MGHDK and CDR2 SYGVNS. Losses at the gene ends were 3 bases for V and 1 base for J; bases not matched to a gene: 5. The CDR3 spans 16 residues. CDR3 coding DNA: TGTGCCAGCAGTGATTTGACTAGCGGGACGTCCTACGAGCAGTACTTC. Translating gives CASSDLTSGTSYEQYF.

The chain is built from TRBV7-2 and TRBJ1-3; 7 bases align to TRBD1. Germline V lookup: CDR1 SGHTA, CDR2 FQGNSA. This CDR3 comprises 14 residues. J lost 3 bases, V lost 5 bases, and 4 bases had no gene match. The CDR3 coding sequence is TGTGCCAGCAGCCAGGGGGTCTATGGAAACACCATATATTTT. It codes for CASSQGVYGNTIYF.

The chain links TRBV24-1 to TRBJ2-1; tentative D call: TRBD2 (7 bases). CDR1 is KGHDR, CDR2 SFDVKD, per germline. The CDR3 covers 16 residues. Trimming cost V 0 bases and J 5 bases, with 13 bases left between them. CDR3 sequence reads: CATSDLKEGGNNEQFF. The CDR3 bases are TGTGCCACCAGTGATTTGAAGGAGGGGGGGAACAATGAGCAGTTCTTC.

The chain uses TRBV19 and TRBJ2-7, with TRBD2 matching over 7 bases. CDR1 and CDR2 from the germline V gene are LNHDA and SQIVND (reference sequence). The CDR3 spans 14 residues. Losses at the gene ends were 4 bases for V and 5 bases for J; bases not matched to a gene: 8. CDR3 in DNA: TGTGCCAGTAGTAATGTTCCGGGAGGTCACGAGCAGTACTTC. Translation gives CASSNVPGGHEQYF.

This clone was observed once. This chain connects TRBV7-3 to TRBJ2-2, with 10 bases fitting TRBD2. The CDR3 contains 15 residues. Germline CDR1 SGHTA, CDR2 FQGTGA. Germline trimming cut 5 bases from V and 0 bases from J; bases unmatched to any gene: 0. DNA of the CDR3: TGTGCCAGCAGCCTAGCGGGGGCGAACACCGGGGAGCTGTTTTTT. It specifies CASSLAGANTGELFF.

V and J are TRBV27 and TRBJ1-4, with D perhaps matching TRBD1 (5 bases). The CDR3 totals 14 residues. V was clipped by 4 bases and J by 10 bases, with 16 bases between them. CDR1 MNHEY and CDR2 SMNVEV come from the germline V gene (reference sequence). For the CDR3, the DNA is TGTGCCAGCAGTTCCACAGATTGGGACGGAAAACTGTTTTTT. It specifies CASSSTDWDGKLFF.

A remark on this clone: The same CDR3 arises from other DNA sequences in this sample as well. The V and J genes are TRBV5-1 and TRBJ1-3; D call uncertain. Germline loops: CDR1 SGHRS, CDR2 YFSETQ. Between the trimmed V and J ends, which lost 5 bases and 1 base, there was a span of 7 bases. This CDR3 has 13 residues. CDR3 nucleotide sequence: TGCGCCAGCAGTCTAGGGTCTGGAAACACCATATATTTT. This codes for CASSLGSGNTIYF.

The gene calls are TRBV9 and TRBJ2-7; D is uncertain. The CDR3 consists of 14 residues. V was shortened by 1 base and J by 7 bases, with 15 bases between the two germline ends. The germline V gene has CDR1 SGDLS and CDR2 YYNGEE. CDR3 bases: TGTGCCAGCAGCGTACGGGCTTTGACCGGGGAGCAGTACTTC. Protein product: CASSVRALTGEQYF.

This chain uses TRBV2 with TRBJ2-7; 12 bases are a match to TRBD1. The length of the CDR3 is 15 residues. CDR1 is SNHLY and CDR2 is FYNNEI in the germline V gene. Trimming cost V 5 bases and J 7 bases; bases outside gene matches: 9. Written as DNA, the CDR3 is TGTGCCAGCAGTCCCCGGGACAGGGGGCGGAGGGAGCAGTACTTC. It is translated as CASSPRDRGRREQYF.

Written as DNA, the CDR3 is TGTGCCAGCAGCTTATACACAGGGAACACCGGGGAGCTGTTTTTT. Its protein product is CASSLYTGNTGELFF. This chain joins TRBV7-3 and TRBJ2-2; TRBD1 is a possible D gene (5 bases). This CDR3 comprises 15 residues. V lost 2 bases and J 1 base, leaving 8 bases between the germline ends. Germline CDR1 is SGHTA and CDR2 is FQGTGA.

The chain is built from TRBV6-5 and TRBJ2-7, with a weak D call TRBD1 (5 bases). Trimming removed 6 bases at V and 2 bases at J, with 14 bases between. CDR3 size: 14 residues. The germline gives CDR1 MNHEY, CDR2 SVGAGI. CDR3 coding DNA: TGTGCCAGCAGCCAAAACGGACAAACCTACGAGCAGTACTTC. This codes for CASSQNGQTYEQYF.

The chain uses TRBV24-1 and TRBJ2-2, with 8 bases identical to TRBD1. Germline CDR1 and CDR2: KGHDR and SFDVKD. The V gene end was trimmed by 4 bases and the J gene end by 2 bases; junction bases not matched to a gene: 2. This CDR3 region has 15 residues. This CDR3 is CATSEAGGNTGELFF. CDR3 in DNA: TGTGCCACCAGTGAGGCAGGGGGCAACACCGGGGAGCTGTTTTTT.

The chain has TRBV5-4 and TRBJ1-1; D not resolved. V was clipped by 0 bases and J by 2 bases, with 14 bases between them. Germline-derived CDR1 and CDR2 are SGHNT and YYREEE (reference sequence). The CDR3 is 16 amino acids. The chain's CDR3 is CASSLGGGTINTEAFF. In nucleotides, the CDR3 is TGTGCCAGCAGCTTGGGGGGTGGTACAATCAACACTGAAGCTTTCTTT.

The V gene is TRBV9, the J gene TRBJ2-7; TRBD2 agrees at 10 bases. Germline V gene lookup returns CDR1 SGDLS and CDR2 YYNGEE. This CDR3 region has 16 residues. V trimming: 3 bases; J trimming: 4 bases; junction bases outside the gene matches: 10. In DNA, the CDR3 is TGTGCCAGCAGCGCCGGGGGGACTAGCGTCTTATACGAGCAGTACTTC. It specifies CASSAGGTSVLYEQYF.

V is TRBV28 and J is TRBJ2-1; 11 bases map to TRBD2. This CDR3 is built from 14 residues. J was trimmed by 7 bases and V by 3 bases; bases with no gene match: 2. Germline assignment: CDR1 MDHEN and CDR2 SYDVKM. In nucleotides, the CDR3 is TGTGCCAGCAGTTTTAGCGGGGGGGGGAATGAGCAGTTCTTC. As protein: CASSFSGGGNEQFF.

The chain recombines TRBV5-1 with TRBJ2-7; D not certain. V lost 5 bases and J lost 0, with 18 bases in between. There are 16 residues in the CDR3. Per the germline V gene, CDR1 is SGHRS and CDR2 is YFSETQ. CDR3 in DNA: TGCGCCAGCAGACACGAATCAGGAGCACTCTCCTACGAGCAGTACTTC. Translation gives CASRHESGALSYEQYF.

The CDR3 spells CASSQHSGNPYNEQFF. The CDR3 DNA follows: TGTGCCAGCAGCCAACATAGCGGTAATCCGTACAATGAGCAGTTCTTC. The chain is built from TRBV4-2 and TRBJ2-1, with D perhaps TRBD2 (6 bases). Germline V gene data show CDR1 as LGHNA and CDR2 as YNFKEQ. With 2 bases removed from V and 4 bases from J, the gap between germline ends came to 15 bases. This CDR3 region has 16 residues.

The chain employs TRBV28 and TRBJ2-5; the D is unclear. CDR3 length equals 13 residues. The germline V gene has CDR1 MDHEN and CDR2 SYDVKM. V was clipped by 3 bases and J by 2 bases, with 7 bases between them. CDR3 nucleotides: TGTGCCAGCAGTTTCCGTATTCAAGAGACCCAGTACTTC. Amino acid sequence: CASSFRIQETQYF.

This rearrangement joins TRBV24-1 to TRBJ1-4; D may be TRBD1 (5 bases). CDR1 is KGHDR and CDR2 is SFDVKD in the germline V gene. CDR3 size: 15 residues. V was trimmed by 2 bases and J by 6 bases, leaving 12 bases between them. The CDR3 DNA sequence: TGTGCCACCAGTGATTCCAGGGTTTCTCATGAAAAACTGTTTTTT. As protein: CATSDSRVSHEKLFF.

The chain carries TRBV25-1 and TRBJ1-1, with D unresolved. Per germline, CDR1 MGHDK and CDR2 SYGVNS. The ends were cut back, 6 bases at V and 5 bases at J, with 16 bases in the middle. CDR3 length: 14 amino acids. The CDR3 region is CASSALAGRTEAFF. In DNA form, the CDR3 reads TGTGCCAGCAGCGCCTTGGCCGGGAGGACTGAAGCTTTCTTT.

The gene calls are TRBV27 and TRBJ2-7, with a possible D match to TRBD1 (5 bases). V lost 6 bases and J 6 bases, leaving 15 bases between the germline ends. This CDR3 has 13 amino acids. From germline, CDR1 is MNHEY and CDR2 SMNVEV (reference sequence). CDR3 in amino acids: CASRGPGSGEQYF. The DNA for the CDR3 is TGTGCCAGCAGAGGGCCAGGGTCCGGCGAGCAGTACTTC.

This clone occurred once. V usage is TRBV5-1 and J usage is TRBJ2-7, with a possible D match to TRBD1 (6 bases). Trimming cost V 6 bases and J 7 bases, with 11 bases left between them. Germline V gene sequence: CDR1 SGHRS, CDR2 YFSETQ. This CDR3 comprises 11 residues. CDR3 DNA sequence: TGCGCCAGCAAAGAAACAGGGGAGCAGTACTTC. Its protein product is CASKETGEQYF.

This chain links TRBV20-1 with TRBJ1-1; D not resolved. This CDR3 has 11 amino acids. The V end lost 1 base, the J end lost 7 bases, and 7 bases lay between the germline ends. Germline CDR1 and CDR2: DFQATT and SNEGSKA (reference sequence). The CDR3 DNA is TGCAGTGCTAGAGGAAGGGTTGAAGCTTTCTTT. It is translated as CSARGRVEAFF.

The rearrangement joins TRBV6-5 to TRBJ2-1; no definite D call. The CDR3 length is 16 residues. Germline loops: CDR1 MNHEY, CDR2 SVGAGI. V lost 0 bases to trimming and J lost 2 bases, with 11 bases between them. The CDR3 region has the DNA TGTGCCAGCAGTTACTCGGATTCCATTCCCTACAATGAGCAGTTCTTC. This sequence encodes CASSYSDSIPYNEQFF.

The gene calls are TRBV12-3 or TRBV12-4 and TRBJ2-7; D remains ambiguous. Trimming removed 5 bases at V and 3 bases at J, with 5 bases between. The CDR3 totals 11 residues. Here the CDR3 DNA reads TGTGCCAGCAGTATCCTCTACGAGCAGTACTTC. As protein: CASSILYEQYF.